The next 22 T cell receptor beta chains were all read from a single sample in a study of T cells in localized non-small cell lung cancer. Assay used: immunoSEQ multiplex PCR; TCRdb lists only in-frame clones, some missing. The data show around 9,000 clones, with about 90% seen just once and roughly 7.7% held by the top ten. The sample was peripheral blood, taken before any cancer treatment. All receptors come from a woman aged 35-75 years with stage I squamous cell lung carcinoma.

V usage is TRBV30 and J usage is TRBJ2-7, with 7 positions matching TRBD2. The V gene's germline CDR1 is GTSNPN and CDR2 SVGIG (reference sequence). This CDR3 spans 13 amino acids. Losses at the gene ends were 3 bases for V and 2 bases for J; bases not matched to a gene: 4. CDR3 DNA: TGTGCCTGGAGGGGAGGGGTCACCTACGAGCAGTACTTC. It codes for CAWRGGVTYEQYF.

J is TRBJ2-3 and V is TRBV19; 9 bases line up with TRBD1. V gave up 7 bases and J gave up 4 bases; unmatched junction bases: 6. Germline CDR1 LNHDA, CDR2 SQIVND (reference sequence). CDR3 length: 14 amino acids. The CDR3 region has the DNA TGTGCCAGTAACCCGGGACAGGGACCAGATACGCAGTATTTT. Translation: CASNPGQGPDTQYF. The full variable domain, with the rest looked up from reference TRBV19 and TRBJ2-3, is DGGITQSPKYLFRKEGQNVTLSCEQNLNHDAMYWYRQDPGQGLRLIYYSQIVNDFQKGDIAEGYSVSREKKESFPLTVTSAQKNPTAFYLCASNPGQGPDTQYFGPGTRLTVL.

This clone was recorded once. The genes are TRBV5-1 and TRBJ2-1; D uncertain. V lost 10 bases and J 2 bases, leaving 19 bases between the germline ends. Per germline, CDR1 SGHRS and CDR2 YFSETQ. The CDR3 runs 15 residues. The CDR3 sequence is CASTADPGTYNEQFF. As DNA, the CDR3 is TGCGCCTCCACGGCGGATCCTGGGACCTACAATGAGCAGTTCTTC.

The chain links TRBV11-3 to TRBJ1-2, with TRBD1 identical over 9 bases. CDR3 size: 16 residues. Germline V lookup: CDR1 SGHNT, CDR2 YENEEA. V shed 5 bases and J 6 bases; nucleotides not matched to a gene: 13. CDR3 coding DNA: TGTGCCAGCAGCCCCGAGGGTCGACAGGGGGTGAATGGCTACACCTTC. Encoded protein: CASSPEGRQGVNGYTF.

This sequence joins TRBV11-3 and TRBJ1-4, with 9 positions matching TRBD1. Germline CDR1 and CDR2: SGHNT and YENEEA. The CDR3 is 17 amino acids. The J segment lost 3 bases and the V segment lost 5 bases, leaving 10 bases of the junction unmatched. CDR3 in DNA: TGTGCCAGCAGCCCAGGACAGGGGATGTGGGCTAATGAAAAACTGTTTTTT. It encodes CASSPGQGMWANEKLFF.

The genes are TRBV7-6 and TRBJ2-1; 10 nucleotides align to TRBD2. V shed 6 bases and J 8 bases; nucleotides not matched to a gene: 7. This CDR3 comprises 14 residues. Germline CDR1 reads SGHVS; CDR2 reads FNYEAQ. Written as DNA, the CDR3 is TGTGCCAGCAGTCCCGGGACTAGCGTTGATGAGCAGTTCTTC. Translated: CASSPGTSVDEQFF. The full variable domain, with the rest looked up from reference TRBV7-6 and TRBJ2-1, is GAGVSQSPRYKVTKRGQDVALRCDPISGHVSLYWYRQALGQGPEFLTYFNYEAQQDKSGLPNDRFSAERPEGSISTLTIQRTEQRDSAMYRCASSPGTSVDEQFFGPGTRLTVL.

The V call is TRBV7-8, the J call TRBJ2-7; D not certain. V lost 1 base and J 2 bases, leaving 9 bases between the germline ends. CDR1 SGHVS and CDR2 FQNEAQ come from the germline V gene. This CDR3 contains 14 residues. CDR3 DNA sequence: TGTGCCAGCAGCTTAGTCCCGGCCCCCTACGAGCAGTACTTC. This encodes CASSLVPAPYEQYF.

The CDR3 nucleotides are TGTGCCAGCAGCCGGAGGTCAGCGGCTAATGAAAAACTGTTTTTT. This codes for CASSRRSAANEKLFF. The V gene is TRBV11-3, the J gene TRBJ1-4; D ambiguous. The germline gives CDR1 SGHNT, CDR2 YENEEA. V shed 5 bases and J shed 3 bases, with 13 bases lying between them. This CDR3 is 15 amino acids long.

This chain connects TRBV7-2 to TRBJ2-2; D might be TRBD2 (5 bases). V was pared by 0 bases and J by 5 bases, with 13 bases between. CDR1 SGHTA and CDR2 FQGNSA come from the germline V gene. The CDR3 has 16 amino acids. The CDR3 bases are TGTGCCAGCAGCTTAGCGATCGGGGTTTTTACCGGGGAGCTGTTTTTT. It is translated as CASSLAIGVFTGELFF.

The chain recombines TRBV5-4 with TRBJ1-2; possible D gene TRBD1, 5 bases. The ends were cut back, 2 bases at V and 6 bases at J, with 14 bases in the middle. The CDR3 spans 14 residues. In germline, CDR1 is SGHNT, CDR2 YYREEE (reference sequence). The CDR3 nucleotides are TGTGCCAGCAGCTTAGTCCAGGGTGGCGATGGCTACACCTTC. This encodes CASSLVQGGDGYTF.

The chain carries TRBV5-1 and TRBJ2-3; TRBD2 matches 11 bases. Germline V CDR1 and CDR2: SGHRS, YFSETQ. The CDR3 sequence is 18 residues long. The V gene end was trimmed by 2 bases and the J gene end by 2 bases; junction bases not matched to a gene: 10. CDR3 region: CASSFAPSGGHNTDTQYF. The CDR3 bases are TGCGCCAGCAGCTTTGCGCCTAGCGGGGGGCACAACACAGATACGCAGTATTTT.

The CDR3, as DNA: TGTGCCAGCAGCTTGGGAACAGGGAGGAACACTGAAGCTTTCTTT. Protein product: CASSLGTGRNTEAFF. The chain combines TRBV5-5 with TRBJ1-1; TRBD1 might be the D (6 bases). The CDR3 extends over 15 amino acids. Trimming cost V 0 bases and J 1 base, with 10 bases left between them. Germline CDR1 is SGHKS and CDR2 is YYEKEE (reference sequence).

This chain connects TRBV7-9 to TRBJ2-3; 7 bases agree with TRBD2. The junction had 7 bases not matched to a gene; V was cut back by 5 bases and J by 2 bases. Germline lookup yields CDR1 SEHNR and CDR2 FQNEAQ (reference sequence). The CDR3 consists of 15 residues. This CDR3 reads CASSPWTRNTDTQYF. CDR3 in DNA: TGTGCCAGCAGCCCCTGGACTAGAAACACAGATACGCAGTATTTT.

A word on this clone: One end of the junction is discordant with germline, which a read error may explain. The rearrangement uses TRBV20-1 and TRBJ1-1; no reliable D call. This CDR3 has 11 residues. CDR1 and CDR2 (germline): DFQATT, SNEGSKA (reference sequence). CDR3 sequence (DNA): TGCAGTGCTAGAGGGAACAGTGAAGCTTTCTTT. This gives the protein CSARGNSEAFF.

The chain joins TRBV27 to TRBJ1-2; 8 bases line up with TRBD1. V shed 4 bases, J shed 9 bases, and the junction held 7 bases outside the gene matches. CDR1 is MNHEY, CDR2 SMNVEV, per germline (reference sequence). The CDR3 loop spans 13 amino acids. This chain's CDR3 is CASSWDRSGSYTF. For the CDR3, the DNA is TGTGCCAGCAGTTGGGACAGGTCGGGCAGCTACACCTTC.

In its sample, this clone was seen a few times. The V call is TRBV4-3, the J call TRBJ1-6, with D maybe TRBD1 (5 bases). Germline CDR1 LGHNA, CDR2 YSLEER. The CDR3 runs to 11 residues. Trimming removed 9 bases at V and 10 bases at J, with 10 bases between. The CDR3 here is CARDRGSPLHF. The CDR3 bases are TGCGCCAGAGACAGAGGCTCACCCCTCCACTTT.

CDR3 sequence reads: CASKTGGETSSPLHF. The CDR3 nucleotides are TGTGCCAGTAAGACAGGGGGCGAGACGAGTTCACCCCTCCACTTT. The V gene is TRBV19, the J gene TRBJ1-6, with 10 bases fitting TRBD1. The CDR3 length is 15 residues. CDR1 and CDR2 from the germline V gene are LNHDA and SQIVND (reference sequence). The junction had 9 bases not matched to a gene; V was cut back by 7 bases and J by 9 bases.

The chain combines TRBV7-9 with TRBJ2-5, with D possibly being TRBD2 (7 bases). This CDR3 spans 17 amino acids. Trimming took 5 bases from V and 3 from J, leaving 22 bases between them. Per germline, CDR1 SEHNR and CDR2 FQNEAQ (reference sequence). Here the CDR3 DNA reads TGTGCCAGCAGCCCAAAGTGGGGGGGCCAGACTAAAGAGACCCAGTACTTC. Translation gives CASSPKWGGQTKETQYF. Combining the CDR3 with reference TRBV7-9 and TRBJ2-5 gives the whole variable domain DTGVSQNPRHKITKRGQNVTFRCDPISEHNRLYWYRQTLGQGPEFLTYFQNEAQLEKSRLLSDRFSAERPKGSFSTLEIQRTEQGDSAMYLCASSPKWGGQTKETQYFGPGTRLLVL.

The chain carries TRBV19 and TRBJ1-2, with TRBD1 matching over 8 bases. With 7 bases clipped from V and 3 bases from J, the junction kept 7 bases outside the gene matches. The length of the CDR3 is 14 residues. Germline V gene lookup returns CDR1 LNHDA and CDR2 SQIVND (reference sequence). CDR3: CASNTGGRDYGYTF. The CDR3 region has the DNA TGTGCCAGTAACACAGGGGGAAGGGACTATGGCTACACCTTC.

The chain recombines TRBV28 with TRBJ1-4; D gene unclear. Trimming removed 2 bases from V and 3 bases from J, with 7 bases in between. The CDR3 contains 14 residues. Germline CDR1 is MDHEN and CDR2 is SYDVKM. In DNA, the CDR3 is TGTGCCAGCAGTTTACAGGCTTCTAATGAAAAACTGTTTTTT. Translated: CASSLQASNEKLFF.

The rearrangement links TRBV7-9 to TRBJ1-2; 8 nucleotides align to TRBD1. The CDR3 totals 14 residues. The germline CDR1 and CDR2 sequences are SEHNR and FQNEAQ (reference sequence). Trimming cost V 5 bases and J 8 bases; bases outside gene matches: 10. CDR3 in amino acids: CASSAWTGLGGYTF. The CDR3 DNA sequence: TGTGCCAGCAGCGCATGGACAGGGTTGGGCGGCTACACCTTC.

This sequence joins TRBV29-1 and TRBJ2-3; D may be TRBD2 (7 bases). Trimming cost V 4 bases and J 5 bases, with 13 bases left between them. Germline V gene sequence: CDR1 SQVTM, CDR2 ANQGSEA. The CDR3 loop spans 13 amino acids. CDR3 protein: CSVAGGWGDTQYF. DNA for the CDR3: TGCAGCGTTGCGGGGGGCTGGGGAGATACGCAGTATTTT.